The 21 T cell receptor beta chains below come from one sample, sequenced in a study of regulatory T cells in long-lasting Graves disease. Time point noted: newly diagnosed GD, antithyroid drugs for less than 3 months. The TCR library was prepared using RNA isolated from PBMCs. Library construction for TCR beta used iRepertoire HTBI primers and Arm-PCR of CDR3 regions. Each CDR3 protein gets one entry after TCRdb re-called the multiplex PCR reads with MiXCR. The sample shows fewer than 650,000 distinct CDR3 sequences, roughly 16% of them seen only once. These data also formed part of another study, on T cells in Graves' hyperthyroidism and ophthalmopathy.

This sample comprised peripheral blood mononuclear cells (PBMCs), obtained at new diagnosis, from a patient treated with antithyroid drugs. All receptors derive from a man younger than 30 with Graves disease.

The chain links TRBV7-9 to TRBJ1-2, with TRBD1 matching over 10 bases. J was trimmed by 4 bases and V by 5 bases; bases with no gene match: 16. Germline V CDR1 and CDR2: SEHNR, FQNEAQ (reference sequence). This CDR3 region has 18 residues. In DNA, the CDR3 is TGTGCCAGCAGCCTTCACTCCGGGACAGGGGACATCGGCTATGGCTACACCTTC. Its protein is CASSLHSGTGDIGYGYTF.

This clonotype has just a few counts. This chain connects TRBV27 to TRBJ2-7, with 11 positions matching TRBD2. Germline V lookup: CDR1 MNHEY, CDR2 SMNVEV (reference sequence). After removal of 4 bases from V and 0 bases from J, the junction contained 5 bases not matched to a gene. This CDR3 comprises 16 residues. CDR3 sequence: CASSSYSGRASYEQYF. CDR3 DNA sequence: TGTGCCAGCAGTTCCTATAGCGGGAGGGCCTCCTACGAGCAGTACTTC.

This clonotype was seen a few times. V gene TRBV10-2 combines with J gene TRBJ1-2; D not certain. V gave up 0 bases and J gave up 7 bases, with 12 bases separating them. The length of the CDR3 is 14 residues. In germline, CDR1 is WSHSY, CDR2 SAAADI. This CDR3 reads CASSESLGGSGYTF. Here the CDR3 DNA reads TGCGCCAGCAGTGAGTCATTAGGAGGCAGTGGCTACACCTTC.

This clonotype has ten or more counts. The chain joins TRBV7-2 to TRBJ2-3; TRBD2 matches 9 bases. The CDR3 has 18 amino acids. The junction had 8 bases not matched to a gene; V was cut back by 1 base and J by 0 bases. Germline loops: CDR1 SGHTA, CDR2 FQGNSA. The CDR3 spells CASSLGSGSGSSTDTQYF. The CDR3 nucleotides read TGTGCCAGCAGCTTAGGTAGCGGGAGCGGATCTAGCACAGATACGCAGTATTTT. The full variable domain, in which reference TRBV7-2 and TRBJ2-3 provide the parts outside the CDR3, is GAGVSQSPSNKVTEKGKDVELRCDPISGHTALYWYRQSLGQGLEFLIYFQGNSAPDKSGLPSDRFSAERTGGSVSTLTIQRTQQEDSAVYLCASSLGSGSGSSTDTQYFGPGTRLTVL.

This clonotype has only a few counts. CDR3 loop: CASSPTLPGQPQHF. The CDR3 nucleotides are TGTGCCAGCAGTCCTACCCTCCCGGGGCAGCCCCAGCATTTT. The chain combines TRBV27 with TRBJ1-5; D remains ambiguous. The V end was cut by 5 bases, the J end by 7 bases, with 15 bases between. Germline values: CDR1 MNHEY, CDR2 SMNVEV (reference sequence). This CDR3 is 14 amino acids long.

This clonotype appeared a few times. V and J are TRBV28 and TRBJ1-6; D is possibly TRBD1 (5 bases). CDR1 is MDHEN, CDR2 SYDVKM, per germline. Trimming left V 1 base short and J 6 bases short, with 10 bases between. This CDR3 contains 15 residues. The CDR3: CASSLFGTGNSPLHF. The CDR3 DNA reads TGTGCCAGCAGTTTATTTGGGACGGGTAATTCACCCCTCCACTTT. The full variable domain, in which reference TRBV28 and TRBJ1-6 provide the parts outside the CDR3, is DVKVTQSSRYLVKRTGEKVFLECVQDMDHENMFWYRQDPGLGLRLIYFSYDVKMKEKGDIPEGYSVSREKKERFSLILESASTNQTSMYLCASSLFGTGNSPLHFGNGTRLTVT.

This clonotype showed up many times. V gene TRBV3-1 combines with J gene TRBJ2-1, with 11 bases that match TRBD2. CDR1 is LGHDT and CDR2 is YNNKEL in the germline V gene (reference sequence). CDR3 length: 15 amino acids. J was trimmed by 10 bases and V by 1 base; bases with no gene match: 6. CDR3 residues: CASSQGGGLAEEQFF. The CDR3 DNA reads TGTGCCAGCAGCCAAGGAGGGGGACTAGCGGAGGAGCAGTTCTTC.

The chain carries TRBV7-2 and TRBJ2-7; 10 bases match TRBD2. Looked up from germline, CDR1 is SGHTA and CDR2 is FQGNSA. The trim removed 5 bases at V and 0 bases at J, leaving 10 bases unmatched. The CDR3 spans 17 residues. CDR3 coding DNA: TGTGCCAGCAGCCAAGGAGCGGGAGGGGTCCCCTCCTACGAGCAGTACTTC. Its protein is CASSQGAGGVPSYEQYF.

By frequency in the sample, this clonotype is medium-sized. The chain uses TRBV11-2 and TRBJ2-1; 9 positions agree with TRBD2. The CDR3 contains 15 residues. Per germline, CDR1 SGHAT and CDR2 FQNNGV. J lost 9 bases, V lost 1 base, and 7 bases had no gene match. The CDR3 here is CASSLVAGGRAEQFF. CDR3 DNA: TGTGCCAGCAGCTTAGTGGCGGGAGGGCGGGCTGAGCAGTTCTTC.

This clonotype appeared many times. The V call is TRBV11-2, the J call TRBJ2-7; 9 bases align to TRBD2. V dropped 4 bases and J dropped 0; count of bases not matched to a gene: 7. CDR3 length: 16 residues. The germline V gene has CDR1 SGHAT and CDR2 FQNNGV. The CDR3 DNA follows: TGTGCCAGCAGCTCGATGACTAGCGGAGCCTCCTACGAGCAGTACTTC. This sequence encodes CASSSMTSGASYEQYF.

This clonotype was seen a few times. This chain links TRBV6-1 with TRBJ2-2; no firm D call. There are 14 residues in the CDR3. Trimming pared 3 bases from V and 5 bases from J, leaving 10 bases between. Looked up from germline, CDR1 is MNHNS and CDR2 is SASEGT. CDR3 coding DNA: TGTGCCAGCAGTGATGGACCGAGGACCGGGGAGCTGTTTTTT. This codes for CASSDGPRTGELFF.

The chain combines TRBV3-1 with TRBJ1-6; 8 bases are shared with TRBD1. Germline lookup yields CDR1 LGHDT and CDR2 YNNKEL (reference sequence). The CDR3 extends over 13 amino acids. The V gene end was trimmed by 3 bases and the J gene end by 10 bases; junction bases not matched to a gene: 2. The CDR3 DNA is TGTGCCAGCAGCCAGACAGGGGACTCACCCCTCCACTTT. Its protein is CASSQTGDSPLHF. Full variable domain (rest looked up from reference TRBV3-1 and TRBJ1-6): DTAVSQTPKYLVTQMGNDKSIKCEQNLGHDTMYWYKQDSKKFLKIMFSYNNKELIINETVPNRFSPKSPDKAHLNLHINSLELGDSAVYFCASSQTGDSPLHFGNGTRLTVT.

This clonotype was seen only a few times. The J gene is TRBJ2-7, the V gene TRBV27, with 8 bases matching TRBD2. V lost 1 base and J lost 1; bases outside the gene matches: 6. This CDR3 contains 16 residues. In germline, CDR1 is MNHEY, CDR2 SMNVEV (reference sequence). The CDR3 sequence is CASSLWKAGESYEQYF. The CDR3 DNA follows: TGTGCCAGCAGTTTATGGAAAGCGGGAGAGTCCTACGAGCAGTACTTC.

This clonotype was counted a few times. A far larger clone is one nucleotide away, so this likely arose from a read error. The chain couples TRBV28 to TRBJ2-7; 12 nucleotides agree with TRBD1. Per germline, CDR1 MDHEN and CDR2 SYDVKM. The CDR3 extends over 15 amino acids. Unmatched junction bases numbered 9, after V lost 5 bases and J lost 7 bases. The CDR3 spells CASSPGTGGYNEQYF. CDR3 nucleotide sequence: TGTGCCAGCAGTCCCGGGACAGGGGGCTACAATGAGCAGTACTTC.

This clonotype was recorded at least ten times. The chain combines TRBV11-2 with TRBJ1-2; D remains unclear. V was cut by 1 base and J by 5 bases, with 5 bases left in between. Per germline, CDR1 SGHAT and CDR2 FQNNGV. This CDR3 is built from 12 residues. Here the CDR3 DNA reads TGTGCCAGCAGCTTAGCAACATATGGCTACACCTTC. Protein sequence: CASSLATYGYTF.

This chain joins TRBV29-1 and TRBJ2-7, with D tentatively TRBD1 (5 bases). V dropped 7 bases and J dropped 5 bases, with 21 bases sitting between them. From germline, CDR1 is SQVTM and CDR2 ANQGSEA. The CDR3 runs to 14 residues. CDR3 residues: CSAAPDSDGHEQYF. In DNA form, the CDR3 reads TGCAGCGCAGCACCCGACAGCGACGGCCACGAGCAGTACTTC.

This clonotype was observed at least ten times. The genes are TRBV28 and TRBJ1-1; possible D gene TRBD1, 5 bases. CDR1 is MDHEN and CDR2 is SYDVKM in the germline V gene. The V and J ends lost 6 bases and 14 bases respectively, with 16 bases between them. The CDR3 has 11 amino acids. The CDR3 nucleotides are TGTGCCAGCAGATATGGGACCGGAGCGTTCTTT. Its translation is CASRYGTGAFF. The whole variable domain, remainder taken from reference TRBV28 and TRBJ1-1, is DVKVTQSSRYLVKRTGEKVFLECVQDMDHENMFWYRQDPGLGLRLIYFSYDVKMKEKGDIPEGYSVSREKKERFSLILESASTNQTSMYLCASRYGTGAFFGQGTRLTVV.

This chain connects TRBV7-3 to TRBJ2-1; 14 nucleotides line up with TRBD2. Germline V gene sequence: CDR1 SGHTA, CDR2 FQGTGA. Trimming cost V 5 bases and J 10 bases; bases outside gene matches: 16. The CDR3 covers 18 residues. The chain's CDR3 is CASSPTGLAGVKRSEQFF. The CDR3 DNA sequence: TGTGCCAGCAGCCCCACGGGACTAGCGGGAGTGAAGCGCTCGGAGCAGTTCTTC.

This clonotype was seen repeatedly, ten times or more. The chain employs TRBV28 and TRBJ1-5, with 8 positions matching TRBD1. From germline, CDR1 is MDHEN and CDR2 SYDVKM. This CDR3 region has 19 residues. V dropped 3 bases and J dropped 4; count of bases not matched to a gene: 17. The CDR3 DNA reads TGTGCCAGCAGTTTCGTTCTGCGGACAGGGAAGAGGCAAAATCAGCCCCAGCATTTT. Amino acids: CASSFVLRTGKRQNQPQHF.

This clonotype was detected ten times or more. The CDR3, as DNA: TGTGCCTGGAGTGTACCCCCGGGCAAGCTGAACACTGAAGCTTTCTTT. Amino acids: CAWSVPPGKLNTEAFF. The chain joins TRBV30 to TRBJ1-1; D gene ambiguous. The CDR3 extends over 16 amino acids. Germline lookup yields CDR1 GTSNPN and CDR2 SVGIG (reference sequence). The ends were cut back, 0 bases at V and 0 bases at J, with 14 bases in the middle.

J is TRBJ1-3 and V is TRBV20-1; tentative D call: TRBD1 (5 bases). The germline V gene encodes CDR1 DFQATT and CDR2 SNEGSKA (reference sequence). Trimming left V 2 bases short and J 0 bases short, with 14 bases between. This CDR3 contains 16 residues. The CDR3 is CSARTPQGHSGNTIYF. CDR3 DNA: TGCAGTGCTAGAACGCCCCAGGGCCACTCTGGAAACACCATATATTTT.